The T cell receptor (beta chain) described here comes from a study of T cell responses to AZD1222 COVID-19 vaccine. Sequencing used immunoSEQ multiplex PCR; TCRdb keeps in-frame clones, though not all of them. The sample shows over 100,000 clones, roughly 90% of them seen only once. There are 14 residues in the CDR3. CDR1 and CDR2 (germline): ENHRY, SYGVKD. Trimming stripped 6 bases from V and 0 bases from J, with 12 bases between. The table lists this clone with a few counts. The TCR comes from an adult in good health. The chain combines TRBV10-3 with TRBJ2-7; tentative D call: TRBD1 (7 bases). The specimen comprised peripheral blood, sampled on day 0 of MenACWY control vaccination. The CDR3 protein is CAIRIQGGSYEQYF. The CDR3 DNA reads TGTGCCATCAGGATCCAGGGGGGCTCCTACGAGCAGTACTTC.